This entry is about one T cell receptor beta chain. The target antigen is unknown. TCRdb reanalyzed the 5' RACE reads, giving one entry per CDR3 protein sequence and no DNA. The sample table sets out 200,000 to 300,000 distinct CDR3 sequences. The CDR3 is made up of 11 amino acids. These data are taken from a study of T cells expressing NK-cell markers. Study conclusions and caveats: Top CD8+ clonotypes included the dominant CD3+CD56+NKG2C+ clonotypes in five to seven donors. Among a handful of donors, these clonotypes also ranked first in the CD3+CD56-NKG2C+ fraction.

Sequenced material: blood T cells: a sorted CD56 or NKG2C T cell subset, CD4+ or CD8+ T cells, or bulk PBMC T cells (not recorded which). The genes are TRBV12-3 or TRBV12-4 and TRBJ2-2. The receptor's source is a man younger than 30 in good health. CDR3: CASSYTGELFF.